This TCR beta chain was obtained from a study of graft-versus-host responses after intestinal transplantation. Per the germline V gene, CDR1 is SGHRS and CDR2 is YFSETQ. Trimming cost V 0 bases and J 0 bases; bases outside gene matches: 2. The length of the CDR3 is 15 residues. Points from the study as a whole: Recipient marrow harbored GvH clones, some of which surfaced first in ileum or blood.

The assay was immunoSEQ multiplex PCR, and TCRdb's table has in-frame clones only and misses some. The table lists more than 80,000 clones, around four fifths of them singletons, with roughly 15% in the top ten. A remark on this clone: What it recognizes is unknown.

The starting material was unstimulated CD8+ T cells sorted from spleen or lymph node cells, obtained before intestinal transplant. The rearrangement links TRBV5-1 to TRBJ2-5; 7 positions match TRBD2. The sequence came from a human donor who received an intestinal transplant. This CDR3 is CASSLDGGYQETQYF. CDR3 bases: TGCGCCAGCAGCTTGGACGGGGGGTACCAAGAGACCCAGTACTTC. Filled out from reference TRBV5-1 and TRBJ2-5, the complete variable domain reads KAGVTQTPRYLIKTRGQQVTLSCSPISGHRSVSWYQQTPGQGLQFLFEYFSETQRNKGNFPGRFSGRQFSNSRSEMNVSTLELGDSALYLCASSLDGGYQETQYFGPGTRLLVL.